These T cell receptor beta chains were read from a single sample in a study of cytomegalovirus exposure and HLA in healthy donors. Sequencing used immunoSEQ multiplex PCR; TCRdb keeps in-frame clones, though not all of them. The repertoire has fewer than 200,000 clones, about 75% of them found once; the top ten carry 1.3% to 1.5%. The specimen sequenced was PBMCs. Receptor source: a man aged 18-30 years in good health and CMV-seronegative. Each CDR3 is given with its conserved first and last residue. D genes are given only for firm matches. Some rows mark clone size as missing; the rest say once, few, many or name a class of expanded clone.

clone_size: few
v_call: TRBV9
d_call: TRBD1
j_call: TRBJ1-1
cdr3_nt: TGTGCCAGCAGCCAGCCCCGGGACAGGGGCGGGAGGAACACTGAAGCTTTCTTT
cdr3_aa: CASSQPRDRGGRNTEAFF

clone_size: few
v_call: TRBV5-6
d_call: TRBD1
j_call: TRBJ1-2
cdr3_nt: TGTGCCAGCAGCTTGGGGGACAGGGGTTATGGCTACACCTTC
cdr3_aa: CASSLGDRGYGYTF

clone_size: .
v_call: TRBV9
d_call: .
j_call: TRBJ2-7
cdr3_nt: TGTGCCAGCAGCGTAGAAATAGCGGTAGCCCCGTACGAGCAGTACTTC
cdr3_aa: CASSVEIAVAPYEQYF

clone_size: .
v_call: TRBV2
d_call: .
j_call: TRBJ2-2
cdr3_nt: TGTGCCAGCAACCAGGGCACCGGGGAGCTGTTTTTT
cdr3_aa: CASNQGTGELFF

clone_size: .
v_call: TRBV6-5
d_call: .
j_call: TRBJ1-2
cdr3_nt: TGTGCCAGCAGACCCAGGGAATCCTATGGCTACACCTTC
cdr3_aa: CASRPRESYGYTF

clone_size: .
v_call: TRBV14
d_call: TRBD1
j_call: TRBJ1-4
cdr3_nt: TGTGCCAGCAGCCCGCAGGGCGCAGGGGGAGAAAAACTGTTTTTT
cdr3_aa: CASSPQGAGGEKLFF

clone_size: .
v_call: TRBV27
d_call: .
j_call: TRBJ1-2
cdr3_nt: TGTGCCAGCAGTGAGACAGCCAACTATGGCTACACCTTC
cdr3_aa: CASSETANYGYTF

clone_size: .
v_call: TRBV9
d_call: .
j_call: TRBJ2-1
cdr3_nt: TGTGCCAGCAGCGTAGAAGACGGGAGACCCTACAATGAGCAGTTCTTC
cdr3_aa: CASSVEDGRPYNEQFF

clone_size: .
v_call: TRBV4-1
d_call: TRBD1
j_call: TRBJ2-7
cdr3_nt: TGCGCCAGCAGCCAGGCCCTCCCGACAGGGCCATGGGAGCAGTACTTC
cdr3_aa: CASSQALPTGPWEQYF

clone_size: .
v_call: TRBV6-5
d_call: TRBD1
j_call: TRBJ1-1
cdr3_nt: TGTGCCAGCACCGACAGACAGGGCCTTAGAGAAGCTTTCTTT
cdr3_aa: CASTDRQGLREAFF

clone_size: .
v_call: TRBV14
d_call: TRBD2
j_call: TRBJ2-7
cdr3_nt: TGTGCCAGCAGCTTTGGGACTAGACACGAGCAGTACTTC
cdr3_aa: CASSFGTRHEQYF

clone_size: .
v_call: TRBV7-8
d_call: .
j_call: TRBJ2-7
cdr3_nt: TGTGCCAGCAGCTTACCACCAGGGGACGAGCAGTACTTC
cdr3_aa: CASSLPPGDEQYF

clone_size: .
v_call: TRBV7-9
d_call: TRBD1
j_call: TRBJ2-7
cdr3_nt: TGTGCCAGCAGCTTGGACAGGGGGGTTGGCGAGCAGTACTTC
cdr3_aa: CASSLDRGVGEQYF

clone_size: .
v_call: TRBV28
d_call: TRBD1
j_call: TRBJ2-7
cdr3_nt: TGTGCCAGCAGTCCCCCGGGACAGGGCCACGAGCAGTACTTC
cdr3_aa: CASSPPGQGHEQYF

clone_size: .
v_call: TRBV4-3
d_call: .
j_call: TRBJ2-7
cdr3_nt: TGCGCCAGCAGCCAAGAACGTGGCGGCAACTACGAGCAGTACTTC
cdr3_aa: CASSQERGGNYEQYF

clone_size: .
v_call: TRBV4-1
d_call: TRBD2
j_call: TRBJ2-1
cdr3_nt: TGCGCCAGCAGCCAGGACTCTAGCGGGAGATGGTTCTTC
cdr3_aa: CASSQDSSGRWFF

clone_size: few
v_call: TRBV7-2
d_call: .
j_call: TRBJ2-7
cdr3_nt: TGTGCCAGCAGCTTAGGCAGGTTTTACGAGCAGTACTTC
cdr3_aa: CASSLGRFYEQYF

clone_size: .
v_call: TRBV9
d_call: .
j_call: TRBJ2-3
cdr3_nt: TGTGCCAGCAGCCCGGGACTTAGTGGTGTCACAGATACGCAGTATTTT
cdr3_aa: CASSPGLSGVTDTQYF

clone_size: .
v_call: TRBV6-1
d_call: TRBD1
j_call: TRBJ2-5
cdr3_nt: TGTGCCACCTCGACAGGGGGGCAAGAGACCCAGTACTTC
cdr3_aa: CATSTGGQETQYF

clone_size: few
v_call: TRBV10-1
d_call: .
j_call: TRBJ1-4
cdr3_nt: TGCGCCAGCAGTTCGGAGGACGAAAAACTGTTTTTT
cdr3_aa: CASSSEDEKLFF